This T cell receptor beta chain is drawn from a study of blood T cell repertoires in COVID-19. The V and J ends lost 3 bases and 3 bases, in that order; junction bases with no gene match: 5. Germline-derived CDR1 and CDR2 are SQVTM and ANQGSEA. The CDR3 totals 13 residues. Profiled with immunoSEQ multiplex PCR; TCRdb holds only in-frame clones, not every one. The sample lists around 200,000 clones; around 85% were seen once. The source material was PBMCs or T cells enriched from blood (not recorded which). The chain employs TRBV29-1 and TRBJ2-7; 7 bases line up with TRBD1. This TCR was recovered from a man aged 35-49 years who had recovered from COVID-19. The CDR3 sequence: CSVETGNVYEQYF. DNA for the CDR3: TGCAGCGTTGAGACAGGGAACGTCTACGAGCAGTACTTC.